This entry lists 2 T cell receptor beta chains sequenced from one sample in a study of T cell responses to AZD1222 COVID-19 vaccine. TCRdb's copy holds only in-frame clones and misses some; the assay was immunoSEQ multiplex PCR. The sample holds some 150,000 clones, around 90% seen once. The starting material was peripheral blood, obtained on day 0 of AZD1222 vaccination. The receptor set was obtained from an adult in good health.

This chain links TRBV18 with TRBJ2-1; possible D gene TRBD1, 5 bases. CDR1 is KGHSH, CDR2 LQKENI, per germline. The CDR3 is made up of 16 amino acids. Trimming removed 3 bases at V and 4 bases at J, with 16 bases between. The CDR3 loop is CASSPPRASGYNEQFF. Here the CDR3 DNA reads TGTGCCAGCTCACCTCCCCGGGCCTCAGGGTACAATGAGCAGTTCTTC.

The chain uses TRBV4-2 and TRBJ1-4, with D tentatively TRBD1 (6 bases). Germline CDR1 and CDR2: LGHNA and YNFKEQ. Trimming took off 6 bases at V and 8 bases at J, with 22 bases between the two ends. The CDR3 extends over 16 amino acids. The CDR3 protein is CASSQSGGTGAEKLFF. The CDR3 DNA sequence: TGTGCCAGCAGTCAATCTGGGGGGACGGGGGCGGAAAAACTGTTTTTT.